This is a list of T cell receptor beta chains from one sample in a study of T cell responses to AZD1222 COVID-19 vaccine. Only in-frame clones appear in the TCRdb table, and some are missing; sequencing was by immunoSEQ multiplex PCR. The table has roughly 120,000 clones, 80% to 90% seen once; the top ten hold 6% to 8.5%. The sequenced sample was peripheral blood, obtained 28 days after the second AZD1222 dose. The receptor source for this set is an adult who received the AZD1222 COVID-19 vaccine. CDR3s include the opening cysteine and the closing phenylalanine or tryptophan. Each record gives: J gene, V gene, CDR3 protein.

>TRBJ2-7|TRBV16
CASSQFTAYEQYF
>TRBJ1-2|TRBV24-1
CATSDAQGTNYGYTF
>TRBJ1-4|TRBV6-5
CASSTTAPGMFF
>TRBJ1-2|TRBV6-5
CASSLDGSTNYGYTF
>TRBJ1-6|TRBV30
CASKGQARTSSYNSPLHF
>TRBJ2-7|TRBV5-5
CASSLGGRPSSYEQYF
>TRBJ2-7|TRBV5-4
CASSYPGQSYEQYF
>TRBJ2-5|TRBV13
CASSSGTQETQYF
>TRBJ1-5|TRBV12-3/TRBV12-4
CASSTRVGQPQHF
>TRBJ1-2|TRBV25-1
CASMGTASGDYHGYTF
>TRBJ2-3|TRBV7-2
CASSSWVGSATDTQYF
>TRBJ2-1|TRBV9
CASSVAPQKRYSYNEQFF
>TRBJ2-4|TRBV10-3
CAISEPKRKNIQYF
>TRBJ2-2|TRBV30
CAWRGDRGSGELFF
>TRBJ2-2|TRBV27
CASRPVWADKHGVNTGELFF
>TRBJ2-5|TRBV7-8
CASSLGGIAGVETQYF
>TRBJ2-5|TRBV10-1
CASSPKSGRKETQYF
>TRBJ2-7|TRBV6-6
CASSRQAPSYEQYF
>TRBJ2-7|TRBV28
CASLPGGEATYEQYF
>TRBJ2-7|TRBV10-3
CAISDLSRQTYEQYF
>TRBJ1-1|TRBV6-6
CASSPGGPEAFF
>TRBJ2-7|TRBV4-3
CASSQGPGSGYEQYF
>TRBJ2-7|TRBV10-2
CASSDSARSWVEQYF
>TRBJ2-5|TRBV15
CATSRELGGFYQETQYF
>TRBJ2-1|TRBV11-3
CASSLEFLAGYNEQFF
>TRBJ2-2|TRBV19
CASTWTGTFGELFF
>TRBJ2-7|TRBV27
CASSLPGNEQYF
>TRBJ2-3|TRBV2
CASRNRWGATDTQYF
>TRBJ1-6|TRBV6-5
CASRNRVHNSPLHF
>TRBJ2-5|TRBV7-8
CASSSSGRARETQYF
>TRBJ2-5|TRBV12-5
CASGLGETQYF
>TRBJ2-3|TRBV5-6
CASSLGQGGTDTQYF
>TRBJ1-4|TRBV18
CASSPGQGRPSNEKLFF
>TRBJ2-3|TRBV18
CASSPAGQGGGTQYF
>TRBJ1-1|TRBV6-5
CASTLAWNTEAFF
>TRBJ1-6|TRBV7-8
CASSFFLGSEINSPLHF
>TRBJ2-1|TRBV7-9
CASSLWQGAKYEQFF